The 9 T cell receptor beta chains below all came from one sample that was sequenced in a study of T cell clonotyping in hematopoietic cell transplantation. This table comes from immunoSEQ multiplex PCR, and its TCRdb copy is limited to in-frame clones, with some not included. This sample yields roughly 17,000 clones, of which 92% are seen a single time; about 5.4% belongs to the top ten. Sequenced material: peripheral blood mononuclear cells. The receptors were gathered from a man aged 35-49 years in good health. Some clones in this sample may be carry-over from other donors' samples.

This chain connects TRBV2 to TRBJ1-2; no reliable D call. Germline V CDR1 and CDR2: SNHLY, FYNNEI. The V and J ends lost 0 bases and 8 bases respectively, with 13 bases between them. The CDR3 has 14 residues. CDR3 region: CASSEALRGIGYTF. CDR3 in DNA: TGTGCCAGCAGTGAAGCGCTTCGAGGCATCGGCTACACCTTC.

The chain carries TRBV14 and TRBJ2-7, with D possibly being TRBD2 (5 bases). V was cut by 0 bases and J by 8 bases, with 14 bases left in between. The length of the CDR3 is 14 residues. Germline V CDR1 and CDR2: SGHDN, FVKESK. CDR3: CASSQEGISGKQYF. DNA of the CDR3: TGTGCCAGCAGCCAAGAAGGTATTTCGGGGAAGCAGTACTTC.

V usage is TRBV28 and J usage is TRBJ2-3; no reliable D call. Germline lookup yields CDR1 MDHEN and CDR2 SYDVKM. Trimming removed 4 bases from V and 2 bases from J, with 4 bases in between. The CDR3 spans 12 residues. CDR3 DNA: TGTGCCAGCAGTTCCTACACAGATACGCAGTATTTT. Its protein is CASSSYTDTQYF.

V usage is TRBV2 and J usage is TRBJ2-1; 14 bases map to TRBD2. The CDR3 spans 17 residues. The J segment lost 7 bases and the V segment lost 6 bases, leaving 11 bases of the junction unmatched. Germline lookup yields CDR1 SNHLY and CDR2 FYNNEI. DNA for the CDR3: TGTGCCAGCAGGACTAGCGGGGGGGAGTTAAGGCTTAATGAGCAGTTCTTC. Translating gives CASRTSGGELRLNEQFF. Looking up the rest from reference TRBV2 and TRBJ2-1 gives the full variable domain: EPEVTQTPSHQVTQMGQEVILRCVPISNHLYFYWYRQILGQKVEFLVSFYNNEISEKSEIFDDQFSVERPDGSNFTLKIRSTKLEDSAMYFCASRTSGGELRLNEQFFGPGTRLTVL.

This chain uses TRBV2 with TRBJ1-6; weak D call: TRBD1 (5 bases). The germline gives CDR1 SNHLY, CDR2 FYNNEI. The CDR3 is 15 residues long. V shed 5 bases and J shed 6 bases, with 14 bases lying between them. CDR3 in DNA: TGTGCCAGCAGTCCTAGGGGCGGCGGTAATTCACCCCTCCACTTT. Its protein is CASSPRGGGNSPLHF.

This clone came up a few times. CDR3 residues: CASSDQVWGDEQYF. The CDR3 region has the DNA TGTGCCAGCAGTGATCAGGTCTGGGGGGACGAGCAGTACTTC. V usage is TRBV6-1 and J usage is TRBJ2-7; maybe TRBD2 (6 bases). CDR1 is MNHNS and CDR2 is SASEGT in the germline V gene. The CDR3 totals 14 residues. V shed 3 bases and J shed 5 bases, with 14 bases lying between them.

V is TRBV5-6 and J is TRBJ1-5; perhaps TRBD1 as D (6 bases). The CDR3 spans 15 residues. Trimming pared 4 bases from V and 4 bases from J, leaving 15 bases between. Per germline, CDR1 SGHDT and CDR2 YYEEEE. The CDR3 DNA reads TGTGCCAGCAGCCCCTCCGGGACACAAAATCAGCCCCAGCATTTT. Its protein product is CASSPSGTQNQPQHF.

The chain links TRBV7-6 to TRBJ1-1; D possibly corresponds to TRBD1 (5 bases). The CDR3 covers 16 residues. Trimming stripped 5 bases from V and 4 bases from J, with 20 bases between. The germline V gene encodes CDR1 SGHVS and CDR2 FNYEAQ. This chain's CDR3 is CASSPVGGGLGTEAFF. CDR3 coding DNA: TGTGCCAGCAGCCCGGTGGGGGGAGGGCTGGGCACTGAAGCTTTCTTT.

This sequence joins TRBV7-2 and TRBJ1-5, with 8 nucleotides matching TRBD1. Losses at the gene ends were 5 bases for V and 2 bases for J; bases not matched to a gene: 8. The germline gives CDR1 SGHTA, CDR2 FQGNSA. The CDR3 is made up of 16 amino acids. The CDR3, as DNA: TGTGCCAGCAGCCCCCGACAGGGGTCAGGCAATCAGCCCCAGCATTTT. Protein product: CASSPRQGSGNQPQHF.